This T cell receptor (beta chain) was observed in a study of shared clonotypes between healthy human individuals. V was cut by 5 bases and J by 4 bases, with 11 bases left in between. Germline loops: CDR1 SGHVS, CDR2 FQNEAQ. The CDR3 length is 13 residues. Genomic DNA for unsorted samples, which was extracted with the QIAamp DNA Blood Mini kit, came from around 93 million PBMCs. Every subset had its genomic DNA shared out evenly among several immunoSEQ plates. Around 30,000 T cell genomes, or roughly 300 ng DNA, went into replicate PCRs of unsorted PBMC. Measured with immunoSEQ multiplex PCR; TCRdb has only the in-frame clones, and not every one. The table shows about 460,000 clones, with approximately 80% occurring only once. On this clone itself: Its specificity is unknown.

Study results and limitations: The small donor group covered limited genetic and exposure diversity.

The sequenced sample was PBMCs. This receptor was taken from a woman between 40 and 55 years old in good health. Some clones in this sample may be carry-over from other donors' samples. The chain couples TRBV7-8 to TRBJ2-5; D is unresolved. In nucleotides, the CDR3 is TGTGCCAGCAGCCAACTGATAGGAGAGACCCAGTACTTC. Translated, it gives CASSQLIGETQYF.